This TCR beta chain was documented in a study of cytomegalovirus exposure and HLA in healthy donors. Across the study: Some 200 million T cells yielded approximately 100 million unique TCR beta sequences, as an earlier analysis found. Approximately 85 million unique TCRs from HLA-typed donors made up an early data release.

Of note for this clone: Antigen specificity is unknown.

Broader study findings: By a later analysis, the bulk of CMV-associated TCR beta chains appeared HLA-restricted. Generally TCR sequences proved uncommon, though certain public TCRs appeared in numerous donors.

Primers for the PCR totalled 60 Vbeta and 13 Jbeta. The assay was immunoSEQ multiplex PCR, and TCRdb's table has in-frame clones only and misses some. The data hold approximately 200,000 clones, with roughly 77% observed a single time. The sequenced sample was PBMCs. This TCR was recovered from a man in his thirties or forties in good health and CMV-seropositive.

The CDR3 is CASSQGSAGNQPQHF. CDR3 bases: TGTGCCAGCAGCCAGGGATCGGCTGGCAATCAGCCCCAGCATTTT. The chain couples TRBV11-2 to TRBJ1-5; D perhaps matches TRBD1 (5 bases). The CDR3 is 15 amino acids. V was trimmed by 5 bases and J by 2 bases, leaving 13 bases between them. Germline V gene data show CDR1 as SGHAT and CDR2 as FQNNGV.